The 28 T cell receptor beta chains reported below all come from one sample, sequenced in a study of blood T cell repertoires in COVID-19. Here immunoSEQ multiplex PCR was the method, and the copy in TCRdb shows in-frame clones only, minus some. This table has about 180,000 clones, roughly 77% appearing once. The sample comprised peripheral blood. The receptors come from an elderly woman with COVID-19, enrolled during active disease.

The chain uses TRBV4-3 and TRBJ1-2; 9 nucleotides align to TRBD1. CDR1 and CDR2 (germline): LGHNA, YSLEER. The V segment lost 2 bases and the J segment 6 bases; nucleotides outside the gene matches: 7. This CDR3 has 15 residues. The CDR3 region is CASSQTGTGLDGYTF. The CDR3 DNA follows: TGCGCCAGCAGCCAAACCGGGACAGGGTTGGATGGCTACACCTTC.

This clone was picked up a small number of times. V usage is TRBV4-3 and J usage is TRBJ1-1; TRBD1 aligns across 8 bases. V dropped 4 bases and J dropped 7; count of bases not matched to a gene: 8. Per germline, CDR1 LGHNA and CDR2 YSLEER. The CDR3 totals 14 residues. Here the CDR3 reads CASSRRQGPYEAFF. The DNA of the CDR3 is TGCGCCAGCAGCCGTAGACAGGGGCCTTATGAAGCTTTCTTT.

The rearrangement links TRBV6-5 to TRBJ1-1; unclear D gene. The V gene lost 9 bases and the J gene lost 0 bases, with 11 bases spanning the gap. Germline V CDR1 and CDR2: MNHEY, SVGAGI. This CDR3 has 13 residues. Here the CDR3 reads CASSVEVNTEAFF. CDR3 nucleotide sequence: TGTGCCAGTTCGGTCGAGGTGAACACTGAAGCTTTCTTT.

This clone has only one observation. The V call is TRBV4-2, the J call TRBJ1-4; perhaps TRBD1 as D (5 bases). Deletions cut 4 bases from V and 8 bases from J, with 17 bases between. CDR1 LGHNA and CDR2 YNFKEQ come from the germline V gene. CDR3 size: 15 residues. CDR3 amino acids: CASSRSGTSEEKLFF. CDR3 nucleotides: TGTGCCAGCAGCCGATCCGGGACTTCAGAGGAAAAACTGTTTTTT.

The CDR3 bases are TGTGCCAGCAGCCAATACGACAGCCGGGCAAATGAAAAACTGTTTTTT. Protein: CASSQYDSRANEKLFF. V and J are TRBV4-2 and TRBJ1-4; D is possibly TRBD1 (5 bases). The CDR3 consists of 16 residues. Germline lookup yields CDR1 LGHNA and CDR2 YNFKEQ. Trimming shortened V by 2 bases and J by 5 bases, and 15 bases separated the two germline ends.

This chain connects TRBV11-3 to TRBJ2-1; 7 nucleotides match TRBD1. V shed 3 bases and J 0 bases; nucleotides not matched to a gene: 5. The CDR3 extends over 16 amino acids. From germline, CDR1 is SGHNT and CDR2 YENEEA. CDR3 loop: CASSFTGASSYNEQFF. CDR3 nucleotide sequence: TGTGCCAGCAGCTTTACAGGGGCAAGCTCCTACAATGAGCAGTTCTTC.

The rearrangement uses TRBV4-2 and TRBJ1-3; a possible D gene is TRBD1 (5 bases). The germline CDR1 and CDR2 sequences are LGHNA and YNFKEQ. The CDR3 has 16 residues. V was trimmed by 3 bases and J by 2 bases, leaving 14 bases between them. DNA of the CDR3: TGTGCCAGCAGCCAGGACAAGGCGGGGACTGGAAACACCATATATTTT. It is translated as CASSQDKAGTGNTIYF.

The genes are TRBV19 and TRBJ1-1; 8 bases are shared with TRBD1. V lost 6 bases to trimming and J lost 4 bases; unmatched junction nucleotides: 7. The germline V gene has CDR1 LNHDA and CDR2 SQIVND (reference sequence). The CDR3 has 14 amino acids. The CDR3 sequence is CASRMTGAGTEAFF. CDR3 bases: TGTGCCAGTAGAATGACAGGGGCGGGCACTGAAGCTTTCTTT.

CDR3 in amino acids: CASSQGLGSSYEQYF. The CDR3 bases are TGTGCCAGCAGCCAAGGACTAGGCAGCTCCTACGAGCAGTACTTC. The chain links TRBV4-2 to TRBJ2-7; D possibly corresponds to TRBD2 (6 bases). With 1 base removed from V and 0 bases from J, the gap between germline ends came to 10 bases. In germline, CDR1 is LGHNA, CDR2 YNFKEQ. This CDR3 contains 15 residues.

The chain employs TRBV7-6 and TRBJ1-2; a weak D match, TRBD1 (5 bases). The V and J ends lost 5 bases and 3 bases respectively, with 22 bases between them. The CDR3 sequence is 17 residues long. Germline V gives CDR1 SGHVS, CDR2 FNYEAQ. Here the CDR3 reads CASSPLPGGGADYGYTF. For the CDR3, the DNA is TGTGCCAGCAGCCCGCTTCCCGGGGGGGGAGCGGACTATGGCTACACCTTC.

The V call is TRBV11-2, the J call TRBJ2-5; 12 positions agree with TRBD2. Trimming cost V 3 bases and J 4 bases; bases outside gene matches: 15. This CDR3 comprises 19 residues. Per germline, CDR1 SGHAT and CDR2 FQNNGV. For the CDR3, the DNA is TGTGCCAGCAGCTTGTTGACTAGCGGGAGAAAGCTGGCGCGAGAGACCCAGTACTTC. Protein: CASSLLTSGRKLARETQYF. Based on the CDR3 plus reference TRBV11-2 and TRBJ2-5, the full variable domain is EAGVAQSPRYKIIEKRQSVAFWCNPISGHATLYWYQQILGQGPKLLIQFQNNGVVDDSQLPKDRFSAERLKGVDSTLKIQPAKLEDSAVYLCASSLLTSGRKLARETQYFGPGTRLLVL.

The chain links TRBV28 to TRBJ1-2; maybe TRBD1 (6 bases). Germline CDR1 MDHEN, CDR2 SYDVKM. CDR3 length equals 16 residues. The V gene lost 4 bases and the J gene lost 5 bases, with 20 bases spanning the gap. The CDR3 DNA is TGTGCCAGCAGTTGGGTTCGGGGGGGCGCTGGGTATGGCTACACCTTC. Amino acid sequence: CASSWVRGGAGYGYTF.

The sample holds a few counts of this clone. This rearrangement joins TRBV18 to TRBJ1-1, with 11 bases lining up with TRBD1. Losses at the gene ends were 8 bases for V and 11 bases for J; bases not matched to a gene: 10. CDR3 length equals 13 residues. CDR1 KGHSH and CDR2 LQKENI come from the germline V gene. The CDR3 nucleotides read TGTGCCAGCACTGGACAGGGGGCGAGGGTCGCTTTCTTT. This encodes CASTGQGARVAFF. The variable domain in full, with the rest retrieved from reference TRBV18 and TRBJ1-1, is NAGVMQNPRHLVRRRGQEARLRCSPMKGHSHVYWYRQLPEEGLKFMVYLQKENIIDESGMPKERFSAEFPKEGPSILRIQQVVRGDSAAYFCASTGQGARVAFFGQGTRLTVV.

The genes are TRBV27 and TRBJ2-5; TRBD2 matches at 8 bases. Germline-derived CDR1 and CDR2 are MNHEY and SMNVEV (reference sequence). The CDR3 spans 14 residues. Trimming at V came to 4 bases and at J to 5 bases, leaving 6 bases not matched to a gene. CDR3 region: CASSYAGGMETQYF. The CDR3 nucleotides are TGTGCCAGCAGTTATGCGGGGGGTATGGAGACCCAGTACTTC.

The V call is TRBV2, the J call TRBJ2-6; D gene uncertain. Germline V gene data show CDR1 as SNHLY and CDR2 as FYNNEI. V lost 7 bases and J 0 bases, leaving 7 bases between the germline ends. The CDR3 is made up of 14 amino acids. The CDR3 bases are TGTGCCAGCAATCGAGTCTCTGGGGCCAACGTCCTGACTTTC. Residues: CASNRVSGANVLTF. Variable domain in full (rest from reference TRBV2 and TRBJ2-6): EPEVTQTPSHQVTQMGQEVILRCVPISNHLYFYWYRQILGQKVEFLVSFYNNEISEKSEIFDDQFSVERPDGSNFTLKIRSTKLEDSAMYFCASNRVSGANVLTFGAGSRLTVL.

The V call is TRBV6-5, the J call TRBJ2-7; TRBD2 matches 9 bases. The V gene end was trimmed by 0 bases and the J gene end by 4 bases; junction bases not matched to a gene: 4. The CDR3 covers 15 residues. Germline CDR1 and CDR2: MNHEY and SVGAGI. CDR3 nucleotide sequence: TGTGCCAGCAGTTACTCGACTAGCGGTGCGTACGAGCAGTACTTC. This translates into CASSYSTSGAYEQYF.

The genes are TRBV6-2 or TRBV6-3 and TRBJ2-7, with unresolved D. V was trimmed by 6 bases and J by 1 base, leaving 7 bases between them. Germline-derived CDR1 and CDR2 are MNHEY and SVGEGT. This CDR3 contains 12 residues. CDR3 region: CASSPLSYEQYF. For the CDR3, the DNA is TGTGCCAGCAGCCCCCTATCCTACGAGCAGTACTTC.

Turning to this clone: This sample includes further DNA sequences coding for the same CDR3. This chain uses TRBV7-2 with TRBJ2-1; unclear D gene. Between the trimmed V and J ends, which lost 5 bases and 0 bases, there was a span of 11 bases. Germline values: CDR1 SGHTA, CDR2 FQGNSA. The length of the CDR3 is 15 residues. The CDR3 region is CASSPSGSSYNEQFF. CDR3 nucleotides: TGTGCCAGCAGCCCGTCCGGTAGCTCCTACAATGAGCAGTTCTTC.

The chain couples TRBV28 to TRBJ1-1, with D possibly matching TRBD1 (5 bases). V was shortened by 7 bases and J by 0 bases, with 21 bases between the two germline ends. Germline assignment: CDR1 MDHEN and CDR2 SYDVKM. The CDR3 sequence is 17 residues long. This chain's CDR3 is CASNGWRGEGMNTEAFF. As DNA, the CDR3 is TGTGCCAGCAACGGATGGAGGGGAGAAGGAATGAACACTGAAGCTTTCTTT.

V gene TRBV7-8 combines with J gene TRBJ2-1; a weak D match, TRBD2 (6 bases). Between the trimmed V and J ends, which lost 0 bases and 13 bases, there was a span of 25 bases. CDR1 and CDR2 from the germline V gene are SGHVS and FQNEAQ. The CDR3 covers 17 residues. The CDR3 DNA is TGTGCCAGCAGCTTAGCCACGGGGGAATTAAACCCATTTACCCAGTTCTTC. Translated, it gives CASSLATGELNPFTQFF.

The gene calls are TRBV10-3 and TRBJ2-5, with 7 nucleotides matching TRBD2. The CDR3 runs 15 residues. The germline CDR1 and CDR2 sequences are ENHRY and SYGVKD. Germline trimming cut 1 base from V and 2 bases from J; bases unmatched to any gene: 4. CDR3 nucleotides: TGTGCCATCAGTGAGTTTGCGGGAGAACAAGAGACCCAGTACTTC. This codes for CAISEFAGEQETQYF.

CDR3 residues: CASSRGQGRSNQPQHF. The CDR3, as DNA: TGTGCCAGCAGCCGAGGACAGGGGAGAAGCAATCAGCCCCAGCATTTT. The chain is built from TRBV7-7 and TRBJ1-5; TRBD1 aligns across 9 bases. V lost 5 bases, J lost 1 base, and 6 bases stayed unmatched. Germline assignment: CDR1 SSHAT and CDR2 FNYEAQ (reference sequence). The CDR3 runs 16 residues.

The rearrangement links TRBV13 to TRBJ1-5, with a tentative D call TRBD1 (6 bases). Looked up from germline, CDR1 is PRHDT and CDR2 is FYEKMQ (reference sequence). This CDR3 region has 14 residues. The V end was cut by 0 bases, the J end by 5 bases, with 8 bases between. The CDR3 here is CASSLGAGDQPQHF. CDR3 sequence (DNA): TGTGCCAGCAGCTTAGGGGCAGGGGATCAGCCCCAGCATTTT.

In its sample, this clone was seen once. This chain connects TRBV19 to TRBJ1-1; D unresolved. CDR1 and CDR2 (germline): LNHDA, SQIVND (reference sequence). V shed 4 bases and J shed 0 bases, with 6 bases lying between them. The CDR3 has 13 amino acids. The CDR3 nucleotides read TGTGCCAGTAGTAGGGCGTTGAACACTGAAGCTTTCTTT. It yields the protein CASSRALNTEAFF.

The chain recombines TRBV7-2 with TRBJ1-1, with 8 bases matching TRBD1. Germline CDR1 is SGHTA and CDR2 is FQGNSA. CDR3 length: 13 residues. V was pared by 1 base and J by 7 bases, with 2 bases of the junction left unmatched. The CDR3 loop reads CASSLEGTGEAFF. The CDR3 nucleotides are TGTGCCAGCAGCTTAGAGGGGACAGGTGAAGCTTTCTTT.

The chain recombines TRBV6-4 with TRBJ2-1; TRBD1 agrees at 9 bases. The V and J ends lost 6 bases and 8 bases, in that order; junction bases with no gene match: 11. CDR3 length: 15 residues. CDR1 and CDR2 (germline): MRHNA, SNTAGT. The CDR3 reads CASSIDGTGNDEQFF. CDR3 coding DNA: TGTGCCAGCAGCATAGATGGGACAGGGAATGATGAGCAGTTCTTC.

The rearrangement uses TRBV3-1 (or the pseudogene TRBV3-2) and TRBJ1-1, with a possible D match to TRBD1 (6 bases). The germline gives CDR1 LGHDT, CDR2 YNNKEL (reference sequence). The CDR3 consists of 13 residues. The germline V and J ends were trimmed by 1 base and 9 bases, with 12 bases remaining between them. The DNA of the CDR3 is TGTGCCAGCAGCCAAGGATGGGGGCGAAAAGCTTTCTTT. Residues: CASSQGWGRKAFF.

The V and J genes are TRBV5-5 and TRBJ1-6, with D tentatively TRBD1 (5 bases). V lost 3 bases and J lost 16, with 11 bases in between. The CDR3 extends over 11 amino acids. The germline CDR1 and CDR2 sequences are SGHKS and YYEKEE (reference sequence). The CDR3 DNA reads as TGTGCCAGCAGCTCCGGCGGACAACTCCACTTT. It yields the protein CASSSGGQLHF. The variable domain in full, completed from reference TRBV5-5 and TRBJ1-6, reads DAGVTQSPTHLIKTRGQQVTLRCSPISGHKSVSWYQQVLGQGPQFIFQYYEKEERGRGNFPDRFSARQFPNYSSELNVNALLLGDSALYLCASSSGGQLHFGNGTRLTVT.